The 11 T cell receptor beta chains below come from one sample, sequenced in a study of blood T cell repertoires in COVID-19. Profiling relied on immunoSEQ multiplex PCR, and the TCRdb table lists in-frame clones only, not all of them. In the table there are fewer than 350,000 clones, 86% of which are singletons. Specimen: peripheral blood. Receptors were obtained from a young woman who had recovered from COVID-19.

This chain links TRBV28 with TRBJ2-2; D unresolved. The V end lost 5 bases, the J end lost 6 bases, and 10 bases lay between the germline ends. This CDR3 is 13 amino acids long. Germline lookup yields CDR1 MDHEN and CDR2 SYDVKM. The CDR3 reads CASSPTVAGELFF. The CDR3 nucleotides are TGTGCCAGCAGTCCCACAGTGGCCGGGGAGCTGTTTTTT.

Here the CDR3 DNA reads TGTGCCAGCAGCGAGGACCCGCGGGGGGAGACCCAGTACTTC. Residues: CASSEDPRGETQYF. The genes are TRBV7-2 and TRBJ2-5, with 7 bases that match TRBD2. From germline, CDR1 is SGHTA and CDR2 FQGNSA. The CDR3 has 14 amino acids. V shed 5 bases and J 5 bases; nucleotides not matched to a gene: 8.

The V and J genes are TRBV15 and TRBJ1-2, with D perhaps matching TRBD1 (5 bases). Germline V CDR1 and CDR2: LNHNV, YYDKDF (reference sequence). This CDR3 has 15 residues. V shed 0 bases and J shed 6 bases, with 14 bases lying between them. Here the CDR3 DNA reads TGTGCCACCAGCAGAGATGGGTCGGCAGGGAATGGCTACACCTTC. Encoded protein: CATSRDGSAGNGYTF. The complete variable domain, with remaining parts taken from reference TRBV15 and TRBJ1-2, reads DAMVIQNPRYQVTQFGKPVTLSCSQTLNHNVMYWYQQKSSQAPKLLFHYYDKDFNNEADTPDNFQSRRPNTSFCFLDIRSPGLGDTAMYLCATSRDGSAGNGYTFGSGTRLTVV.

This clone came up a few times. This chain uses TRBV5-1 with TRBJ1-2; a weak D match, TRBD1 (5 bases). V lost 0 bases and J 4 bases, leaving 16 bases between the germline ends. The CDR3 totals 16 residues. CDR1 is SGHRS and CDR2 is YFSETQ in the germline V gene. CDR3 region: CASSLAPGGVFYGYTF. DNA for the CDR3: TGCGCCAGCAGCTTGGCCCCGGGAGGGGTCTTCTATGGCTACACCTTC.

The chain is built from TRBV19 and TRBJ2-7; 8 nucleotides align to TRBD2. J was trimmed by 3 bases and V by 6 bases; bases with no gene match: 13. The CDR3 has 16 amino acids. Germline V lookup: CDR1 LNHDA, CDR2 SQIVND (reference sequence). DNA of the CDR3: TGTGCCAGTAGGGGGTCGCAGCGGGGGCGAGGCTACGAGCAGTACTTC. Translation: CASRGSQRGRGYEQYF.

V usage is TRBV6-5 and J usage is TRBJ2-1, with TRBD1 identical over 12 bases. The CDR3 contains 15 residues. V shed 7 bases, J shed 6 bases, and the junction held 7 bases outside the gene matches. CDR1 and CDR2 from the germline V gene are MNHEY and SVGAGI. The chain's CDR3 is CASTARDRGLNEQFF. CDR3 DNA sequence: TGTGCCAGCACCGCCCGGGACAGGGGGCTCAATGAGCAGTTCTTC.

This sequence joins TRBV6-2 or TRBV6-3 and TRBJ1-4; 7 bases match TRBD1. J was trimmed by 0 bases and V by 2 bases; bases with no gene match: 6. CDR3 length: 17 amino acids. CDR1 is MNHEY, CDR2 SVGEGT, per germline. The CDR3 is CASSYPGQFATNEKLFF. The DNA of the CDR3 is TGTGCCAGCAGTTACCCGGGACAGTTCGCAACTAATGAAAAACTGTTTTTT.

V usage is TRBV14 and J usage is TRBJ2-5; D might be TRBD1 (6 bases). The V and J ends lost 4 bases and 4 bases respectively, with 10 bases between them. CDR3 length: 13 amino acids. Germline-derived CDR1 and CDR2 are SGHDN and FVKESK. The CDR3 DNA sequence: TGTGCCAGCAGCCCGGGACATCGAGAGACCCAGTACTTC. The encoded protein is CASSPGHRETQYF.

The V call is TRBV29-1, the J call TRBJ1-2, with D unresolved. Per the germline V gene, CDR1 is SQVTM and CDR2 is ANQGSEA. V lost 5 bases to trimming and J lost 8 bases, with 21 bases between them. The CDR3 runs to 14 residues. Written as DNA, the CDR3 is TGCAGCGTTCCTGCCGGGCCGCGACTACGGGGCTACACCTTC. Translated: CSVPAGPRLRGYTF.

In this sample, this clone turned up once. This sequence joins TRBV27 and TRBJ1-1; 7 bases map to TRBD1. Germline loops: CDR1 MNHEY, CDR2 SMNVEV (reference sequence). The CDR3 has 17 amino acids. J gave up 4 bases and V 2 bases, and 13 bases lay outside the gene matches. The CDR3 loop is CASSLSLAGGWGTEAFF. The CDR3, as DNA: TGTGCCAGCAGTTTAAGTTTGGCAGGGGGTTGGGGCACTGAAGCTTTCTTT.

The V gene is TRBV3-1 (or the pseudogene TRBV3-2), the J gene TRBJ2-2; TRBD2 might be the D (6 bases). CDR3 length: 15 amino acids. CDR1 and CDR2 (germline): LGHDT, YNNKEL (reference sequence). Trimming cost V 4 bases and J 1 base, with 10 bases left between them. The CDR3 DNA follows: TGTGCCAGCAGCCCTACGGGACTGAACACCGGGGAGCTGTTTTTT. It codes for CASSPTGLNTGELFF.